Below, 28 T cell receptor beta chains from the same sample are listed, as sequenced in a study of T cells after yellow fever vaccination. TCRdb analysed the 5' RACE reads with MiXCR anew, one entry per CDR3 protein. The table lists a few hundred thousand distinct CDR3 sequences, roughly 6.2% of them singletons, with over 14% in the top ten. Sequencing used PBMCs, obtained 5 days after the yellow fever booster vaccination. These receptors came from a man younger than 40 who received the YFV17D yellow fever vaccine.

This chain uses TRBV5-1 with TRBJ2-1, with 7 positions matching TRBD1. Germline lookup yields CDR1 SGHRS and CDR2 YFSETQ. V lost 0 bases, J lost 3 bases, and 3 bases stayed unmatched. The CDR3 has 15 residues. CDR3 in amino acids: CASSLEGQFYNEQFF. The CDR3 DNA reads as TGCGCCAGCAGCTTGGAGGGACAGTTCTACAATGAGCAGTTCTTC.

This clonotype has ten or more counts. The J gene is TRBJ2-3, the V gene TRBV7-2; D unresolved. The CDR3 consists of 12 residues. Germline values: CDR1 SGHTA, CDR2 FQGNSA. V was clipped by 5 bases and J by 6 bases, with 9 bases between them. The CDR3 bases are TGTGCCAGCAGCCCTTTTCAGGATACGCAGTATTTT. Protein sequence: CASSPFQDTQYF.

V usage is TRBV3-1 and J usage is TRBJ2-7, with 8 nucleotides matching TRBD1. CDR1 is LGHDT, CDR2 YNNKEL, per germline (reference sequence). The CDR3 spans 15 residues. V lost 7 bases, J lost 2 bases, and 10 bases stayed unmatched. CDR3 DNA sequence: TGTGCCAGCACCCGCCGGACAGGGACGACCTACGAGCAGTACTTC. Protein: CASTRRTGTTYEQYF.

The chain links TRBV6-5 to TRBJ2-1; TRBD1 matches 10 bases. J was trimmed by 2 bases and V by 10 bases; bases with no gene match: 5. From germline, CDR1 is MNHEY and CDR2 SVGAGI. The length of the CDR3 is 14 residues. Here the CDR3 DNA reads TGTGCCATCGGGGGACAGGGGCCCTACAATGAGCAGTTCTTC. Its protein is CAIGGQGPYNEQFF.

In its sample, this clonotype was seen a few times. This rearrangement joins TRBV19 to TRBJ2-1, with TRBD2 identical over 9 bases. The CDR3 loop spans 18 amino acids. The J segment lost 4 bases and the V segment lost 6 bases, leaving 16 bases of the junction unmatched. Germline values: CDR1 LNHDA, CDR2 SQIVND (reference sequence). The CDR3 region is CASRSPRASGKTYNEQFF. The DNA of the CDR3 is TGTGCCAGTAGATCGCCTCGGGCTAGCGGGAAGACATACAATGAGCAGTTCTTC. The full variable domain, completed using reference TRBV19 and TRBJ2-1, is DGGITQSPKYLFRKEGQNVTLSCEQNLNHDAMYWYRQDPGQGLRLIYYSQIVNDFQKGDIAEGYSVSREKKESFPLTVTSAQKNPTAFYLCASRSPRASGKTYNEQFFGPGTRLTVL.

In its sample, this clonotype was seen a few times. The chain couples TRBV5-1 to TRBJ2-2; unclear D gene. This CDR3 is 15 amino acids long. Germline CDR1 and CDR2: SGHRS and YFSETQ. The V end lost 4 bases, the J end lost 10 bases, and 20 bases lay between the germline ends. CDR3 residues: CASSQEGIDYEELFF. In DNA, the CDR3 is TGCGCCAGCAGCCAGGAAGGGATAGATTACGAGGAGCTGTTTTTT. Combining the CDR3 with reference TRBV5-1 and TRBJ2-2 gives the whole variable domain KAGVTQTPRYLIKTRGQQVTLSCSPISGHRSVSWYQQTPGQGLQFLFEYFSETQRNKGNFPGRFSGRQFSNSRSEMNVSTLELGDSALYLCASSQEGIDYEELFFGEGSRLTVL.

This clonotype was recorded a few times. The V call is TRBV7-2, the J call TRBJ1-1; the D is unclear. Trimming shortened V by 5 bases and J by 8 bases, and 9 bases separated the two germline ends. Germline lookup yields CDR1 SGHTA and CDR2 FQGNSA. The CDR3 has 11 amino acids. CDR3 sequence reads: CASSRTEEAFF. The CDR3 region has the DNA TGTGCCAGCAGCCGAACGGAGGAAGCTTTCTTT.

As concerns this clonotype: A read error is possible here, since a much larger clone lies one base away. The rearrangement joins TRBV11-1 to TRBJ1-1, with a tentative D call TRBD1 (6 bases). In germline, CDR1 is SGHAT, CDR2 FQDESV (reference sequence). CDR3 size: 11 residues. V lost 10 bases and J 11 bases, leaving 17 bases between the germline ends. The CDR3: CATETGPEAFF. DNA for the CDR3: TGTGCCACCGAAACAGGGCCGGAGGCTTTCTTT.

The table lists this clonotype with a few counts. The rearrangement uses TRBV3-1 and TRBJ1-3, with a possible D match to TRBD1 (6 bases). The CDR3 is 17 residues long. The V end was cut by 4 bases, the J end by 0 bases, with 16 bases between. CDR1 and CDR2 (germline): LGHDT, YNNKEL (reference sequence). The chain's CDR3 is CASSPALGGSSGNTIYF. The CDR3 DNA reads TGTGCCAGCAGCCCAGCGCTGGGGGGCAGCTCTGGAAACACCATATATTTT.

The rearrangement uses TRBV23-1 and TRBJ2-1; TRBD1 matches at 8 bases. TRBV23-1 belongs to the ORF category, with a function that is uncertain. J was trimmed by 6 bases and V by 7 bases; bases with no gene match: 11. The CDR3 consists of 15 residues. As DNA, the CDR3 is TGCGCCAGCATCCCCCGGGACAGGAGACCCAATGAGCAGTTCTTC. Its translation is CASIPRDRRPNEQFF.

This clonotype was picked up a small number of times. The chain carries TRBV30 and TRBJ1-6, with D maybe TRBD1 (6 bases). The V end was cut by 8 bases, the J end by 8 bases, with 16 bases between. There are 13 residues in the CDR3. Germline V lookup: CDR1 GTSNPN, CDR2 SVGIG (reference sequence). CDR3 sequence: CASNQGYDSPLHF. CDR3 DNA: TGTGCCAGCAACCAGGGGTACGATTCACCCCTCCACTTT.

This clonotype was counted at least ten times. The chain recombines TRBV7-8 with TRBJ2-2; possibly TRBD2 for D (5 bases). Trimming took off 4 bases at V and 4 bases at J, with 13 bases between the two ends. The germline CDR1 and CDR2 sequences are SGHVS and FQNEAQ. The CDR3 runs 15 residues. The CDR3 region has the DNA TGTGCCAGCAGCTATGGATCGGGATTCACCGGGGAGCTGTTTTTT. Translated, it gives CASSYGSGFTGELFF.

This clonotype occurred many times. The V and J genes are TRBV7-9 and TRBJ2-2; the D gene is possibly TRBD2 (6 bases). CDR3 size: 15 residues. The V end was cut by 5 bases, the J end by 4 bases, with 14 bases between. The germline V gene encodes CDR1 SEHNR and CDR2 FQNEAQ (reference sequence). This CDR3 is CASSPGTHSTGELFF. In DNA, the CDR3 is TGTGCCAGCAGCCCCGGGACTCATTCCACCGGGGAGCTGTTTTTT.

The J gene is TRBJ2-1, the V gene TRBV30; 7 bases are shared with TRBD2. Per the germline V gene, CDR1 is GTSNPN and CDR2 is SVGIG (reference sequence). The CDR3 is 13 amino acids. J gave up 4 bases and V 7 bases, and 7 bases lay outside the gene matches. CDR3 nucleotides: TGTGCCTACAGCGGGACCTTTTACAATGAGCAGTTCTTC. It codes for CAYSGTFYNEQFF.

The chain couples TRBV19 to TRBJ2-7; a possible D gene is TRBD2 (6 bases). Trimming shortened V by 6 bases and J by 5 bases, and 20 bases separated the two germline ends. Germline V lookup: CDR1 LNHDA, CDR2 SQIVND (reference sequence). CDR3 length equals 15 residues. As DNA, the CDR3 is TGTGCCAGTAGCCCCCGGGACCCTGGCGGGAACGAGCAGTACTTC. As protein: CASSPRDPGGNEQYF.

This clonotype turned up a few times. This chain connects TRBV5-5 to TRBJ2-5, with D possibly matching TRBD1 (6 bases). The V gene's germline CDR1 is SGHKS and CDR2 YYEKEE (reference sequence). The V end was cut by 0 bases, the J end by 1 base, with 13 bases between. This CDR3 comprises 16 residues. CDR3 protein: CASSLAPGQTQETQYF. The CDR3 nucleotides are TGTGCCAGCAGCTTGGCCCCAGGACAGACCCAAGAGACCCAGTACTTC.

V and J are TRBV6-1 and TRBJ1-3, with TRBD1 identical over 9 bases. With V trimmed by 6 bases and J by 3 bases, 6 bases remained unmatched. This CDR3 has 15 residues. CDR1 MNHNS and CDR2 SASEGT come from the germline V gene. The CDR3 DNA follows: TGTGCCAGCAGGGAAACAGGGGGCTTTGGAAACACCATATATTTT. Protein: CASRETGGFGNTIYF.

This clonotype has ten or more counts. The chain links TRBV5-1 to TRBJ2-2; D gene ambiguous. The CDR3 totals 15 residues. V was cut by 0 bases and J by 0 bases, with 6 bases left in between. Germline CDR1 SGHRS, CDR2 YFSETQ. The CDR3 DNA sequence: TGCGCCAGCAGCTTGGGGGCATCGAACACCGGGGAGCTGTTTTTT. Translation: CASSLGASNTGELFF.

This clonotype was detected ten times or more. The V gene is TRBV27, the J gene TRBJ2-2; TRBD1 matches 7 bases. The V segment lost 2 bases and the J segment 6 bases; nucleotides outside the gene matches: 6. CDR3 size: 15 residues. Germline V CDR1 and CDR2: MNHEY, SMNVEV (reference sequence). CDR3 sequence: CASSLGDSRAGELFF. The CDR3 DNA reads TGTGCCAGCAGTTTAGGGGACAGTAGGGCCGGGGAGCTGTTTTTT.

J is TRBJ2-5 and V is TRBV5-4, with no clear D. CDR1 is SGHNT, CDR2 YYREEE, per germline (reference sequence). Trimming removed 1 base from V and 1 base from J, with 8 bases in between. This CDR3 region has 14 residues. CDR3 coding DNA: TGTGCCAGCAGCTTGAGTGTGGGCCAAGAGACCCAGTACTTC. Encoded protein: CASSLSVGQETQYF.

There are many counts of this clonotype. This chain connects TRBV11-1 to TRBJ2-7; possible D gene TRBD1, 7 bases. Trimming left V 3 bases short and J 4 bases short, with 16 bases between. This CDR3 spans 15 amino acids. Germline-derived CDR1 and CDR2 are SGHAT and FQDESV (reference sequence). The CDR3 loop is CASSFTEGAKYEQYF. CDR3 coding DNA: TGTGCCAGCAGCTTCACGGAGGGGGCTAAATACGAGCAGTACTTC.

The chain combines TRBV4-3 with TRBJ2-2, with TRBD1 identical over 9 bases. Germline V lookup: CDR1 LGHNA, CDR2 YSLEER. The CDR3 sequence is 15 residues long. Losses at the gene ends were 3 bases for V and 13 bases for J; bases not matched to a gene: 12. CDR3 in DNA: TGCGCCAGCAGCCAGTCCTCCCGGGACAGGGTTGGGCTGTTTTTT. It encodes CASSQSSRDRVGLFF.

The table lists this clonotype with many counts. The junction shows a germline mismatch at one end, possibly a read error. CDR3: CASSNSPRDGGSF. CDR3 DNA sequence: TGTGCCAGCAGTAACTCTCCACGGGACGGTGGTTCTTTC. V gene TRBV6-2 or TRBV6-3 combines with J gene TRBJ2-4; TRBD1 or TRBD2 may be the D gene (5 bases each). The CDR3 has 13 residues. Germline V gene lookup returns CDR1 MNHEY and CDR2 SVGEGT.

This clonotype has only a few counts. This chain links TRBV6-5 with TRBJ1-2, with no clear D. The germline V and J ends were trimmed by 8 bases and 7 bases, with 11 bases remaining between them. The length of the CDR3 is 11 residues. Germline assignment: CDR1 MNHEY and CDR2 SVGAGI. The CDR3 reads CASGPGGGYTF. CDR3 nucleotides: TGTGCCAGCGGGCCGGGAGGTGGCTACACCTTC.

This chain connects TRBV14 to TRBJ2-7; 10 nucleotides agree with TRBD1. The CDR3 covers 15 residues. The germline V gene has CDR1 SGHDN and CDR2 FVKESK. V lost 3 bases to trimming and J lost 6 bases; unmatched junction nucleotides: 8. This CDR3 is CASSQEGQGFREQYF. In nucleotides, the CDR3 is TGTGCCAGCAGCCAGGAGGGACAGGGGTTTCGCGAGCAGTACTTC.

This clonotype was observed many times. V gene TRBV29-1 combines with J gene TRBJ2-7; 8 bases are shared with TRBD1. The CDR3 spans 12 residues. Germline CDR1 and CDR2: SQVTM and ANQGSEA. Trimming at V came to 8 bases and at J to 4 bases, leaving 7 bases not matched to a gene. CDR3 loop: CSMTGVGYEQYF. The DNA for the CDR3 is TGCAGCATGACAGGGGTTGGGTACGAGCAGTACTTC.

This clonotype was found many times. J is TRBJ2-2 and V is TRBV7-2, with 7 nucleotides matching TRBD1. Germline loops: CDR1 SGHTA, CDR2 FQGNSA. The CDR3 runs to 15 residues. Losses at the gene ends were 5 bases for V and 5 bases for J; bases not matched to a gene: 8. For the CDR3, the DNA is TGTGCCAGCAGCCCGAGGACAGGCTTTACCGGGGAGCTGTTTTTT. Translated, it gives CASSPRTGFTGELFF. Looking up the rest from reference TRBV7-2 and TRBJ2-2 gives the full variable domain: GAGVSQSPSNKVTEKGKDVELRCDPISGHTALYWYRQSLGQGLEFLIYFQGNSAPDKSGLPSDRFSAERTGGSVSTLTIQRTQQEDSAVYLCASSPRTGFTGELFFGEGSRLTVL.

This clonotype has just a few counts. The chain is built from TRBV5-4 and TRBJ2-3; D gene uncertain. V lost 1 base, J lost 1 base, and 13 bases lay in between. The CDR3 sequence is 16 residues long. Germline-derived CDR1 and CDR2 are SGHNT and YYREEE (reference sequence). Written as DNA, the CDR3 is TGTGCCAGCAGCTTGACTGTCGCCCCTGGCACAGATACGCAGTATTTT. Its translation: CASSLTVAPGTDTQYF.